This passage covers 9 T cell receptor beta chains from one sample sequenced in a study of primary melanoma T cells and metastatic recurrence. Generated by immunoSEQ multiplex PCR, the TCRdb table keeps only in-frame clones and is missing some. Of under 3,500 clones in the sample, approximately 78% were seen once. What was sequenced was melanoma tumor tissue. Receptors originate from a human donor with melanoma.

V usage is TRBV5-1 and J usage is TRBJ2-3; D possibly corresponds to TRBD2 (6 bases). V lost 3 bases and J lost 5, with 13 bases in between. From germline, CDR1 is SGHRS and CDR2 YFSETQ. There are 14 residues in the CDR3. In nucleotides, the CDR3 is TGCGCCAGCAGCTCCGGCGGGATGGAAGATACGCAGTATTTT. Amino acid sequence: CASSSGGMEDTQYF.

The chain recombines TRBV6-8 with TRBJ1-2; D remains unclear. Per the germline V gene, CDR1 is MNHGY and CDR2 is SAAAGT. V was shortened by 2 bases and J by 4 bases, with 14 bases between the two germline ends. The CDR3 totals 15 residues. The CDR3 region has the DNA TGTGCCAGCAGTTACACTCCCCCAGAGACCTATGGCTACACCTTC. The encoded protein is CASSYTPPETYGYTF.

The V call is TRBV6-8, the J call TRBJ1-1; D unresolved. Germline V gene lookup returns CDR1 MNHGY and CDR2 SAAAGT. The CDR3 has 14 amino acids. The ends were cut back, 1 base at V and 7 bases at J, with 13 bases in the middle. This CDR3 is CASSYWHDGGEAFF. In DNA form, the CDR3 reads TGTGCCAGCAGTTACTGGCATGACGGCGGTGAAGCTTTCTTT.

Details on this clone: At least one base is unread or ambiguous, so its residue appears as X. This chain uses TRBV19 with TRBJ1-4; tentative D call: TRBD1 (6 bases). Germline V CDR1 and CDR2: LNHDA, SQIVND (reference sequence). The CDR3 is made up of 16 amino acids. V gave up 6 bases and J gave up 1 base, with 15 bases separating them. The CDR3 DNA reads TGTGCCAGTAGGTTGGGAACAGGGRTAACTAATGAAAAACTGTTTTTT. Protein sequence: CASRLGTGXTNEKLFF.

This clone was observed a single time. The rearrangement links TRBV7-8 to TRBJ1-2; no clear D gene. Germline V gene data show CDR1 as SGHVS and CDR2 as FQNEAQ. Trimming took off 2 bases at V and 7 bases at J, with 11 bases between the two ends. The CDR3 consists of 13 residues. The CDR3 region is CASSLRSSSGYTF. CDR3 nucleotide sequence: TGTGCCAGCAGCTTAAGGAGCAGCAGTGGCTACACCTTC.

The gene calls are TRBV6-8 and TRBJ1-6, with TRBD1 matching 11 bases. The germline V gene has CDR1 MNHGY and CDR2 SAAAGT. CDR3 length: 15 residues. Here the CDR3 DNA reads TGTGCTACGCCGGGACAGGGGGAAAAAGGCTCACCCCTCCACTTT. It is translated as CATPGQGEKGSPLHF.

This clone was counted between two and nine times. The chain employs TRBV28 and TRBJ2-7; D is uncertain. Germline V gene sequence: CDR1 MDHEN, CDR2 SYDVKM. CDR3 length: 13 residues. Trimming cost V 8 bases and J 3 bases, with 14 bases left between them. In nucleotides, the CDR3 is TGTGCCAGCGTTCTGGACGGAAACTACGAGCAGTACTTC. This sequence encodes CASVLDGNYEQYF.

The CDR3 sequence is CASSSGGQPQHF. DNA for the CDR3: TGTGCCAGCAGTTCAGGGGGTCAGCCCCAGCATTTT. This chain connects TRBV28 to TRBJ1-5; 7 bases are shared with TRBD1. With 4 bases clipped from V and 6 bases from J, the junction kept 0 bases outside the gene matches. The CDR3 spans 12 residues. The germline V gene encodes CDR1 MDHEN and CDR2 SYDVKM.

The chain combines TRBV6-8 with TRBJ1-5, with D hard to call. Germline loops: CDR1 MNHGY, CDR2 SAAAGT. The CDR3 totals 13 residues. Trimming took 2 bases from V and 1 from J, leaving 3 bases between them. CDR3 DNA sequence: TGTGCCAGCAGTTACGTAAGCAATCAGCCCCAGCATTTT. Amino acids: CASSYVSNQPQHF.